These 22 T cell receptor beta chains were sequenced from one sample in a study of Ad26.COV2.S vaccination and SARS-CoV-2 variants. Noted treatment: 19 received Ad26.COV2.S at low or high dose, single or two shots; a few received placebo; per-sample allocation not given. At day 63 after the first vaccine or placebo injection, samples were drawn. The method was immunoSEQ multiplex PCR; TCRdb's version includes in-frame clones alone and lacks a portion of them. Of fewer than 500,000 clones listed, approximately 92% are singletons. This specimen consisted of peripheral blood, obtained in a trial of Ad26.COV2.S vaccine versus placebo. These receptors all come from a person aged 18-60 years who received the Ad26.COV2.S COVID-19 vaccine or a placebo.

The chain uses TRBV10-3 and TRBJ1-1; D perhaps matches TRBD1 (6 bases). The germline gives CDR1 ENHRY, CDR2 SYGVKD. The CDR3 runs to 16 residues. V was clipped by 11 bases and J by 0 bases, with 22 bases between them. The CDR3 nucleotides read TGTGCCTCGAGACGGGTTGGGGACACCATGAACACTGAAGCTTTCTTT. Protein sequence: CASRRVGDTMNTEAFF.

The V call is TRBV19, the J call TRBJ2-2; TRBD1 matches 8 bases. V lost 3 bases, J lost 1 base, and 7 bases stayed unmatched. CDR3 length: 17 residues. Germline V lookup: CDR1 LNHDA, CDR2 SQIVND (reference sequence). Here the CDR3 reads CASSIGGQVRNTGELFF. Written as DNA, the CDR3 is TGTGCCAGTAGTATCGGGGGACAGGTCAGGAACACCGGGGAGCTGTTTTTT.

The rearrangement uses TRBV4-3 and TRBJ1-5; TRBD1 might be the D (5 bases). The CDR3 has 16 residues. Trimming shortened V by 0 bases and J by 5 bases, and 14 bases separated the two germline ends. Germline CDR1 LGHNA, CDR2 YSLEER. The CDR3, as DNA: TGCGCCAGCAGCCAAGATCCATCTTTAGGGGATCAGCCCCAGCATTTT. Its protein is CASSQDPSLGDQPQHF.

This clone was recorded once. In nucleotides, the CDR3 is TGTGCCAGCAGCGGCCGGGACTCTCGCGAGCAGTACTTC. It specifies CASSGRDSREQYF. The V gene is TRBV5-4, the J gene TRBJ2-7, with a weak D call TRBD2 (6 bases). The V end lost 4 bases, the J end lost 6 bases, and 14 bases lay between the germline ends. CDR1 and CDR2 from the germline V gene are SGHNT and YYREEE (reference sequence). CDR3 length: 13 residues.

Note on this clone: A read error may account for a junction end that differs from germline. The chain is built from TRBV7-7 and TRBJ1-4, with 8 bases that match TRBD1. Germline V CDR1 and CDR2: SSHAT, FNYEAQ (reference sequence). The CDR3 extends over 17 amino acids. CDR3 sequence (DNA): TGTGCTAGCAGCTACATGGCAGGGGGCAGGCCTAATGAAAAACTGTTTTTT. This encodes CASSYMAGGRPNEKLFF.

The genes are TRBV6-5 and TRBJ1-2; D ambiguous. The CDR3 totals 13 residues. Germline lookup yields CDR1 MNHEY and CDR2 SVGAGI. Trimming left V 6 bases short and J 2 bases short, with 10 bases between. The CDR3 nucleotides are TGTGCCAGCAGAGCCGGACGGAACTATGGCTACACCTTC. Translated: CASRAGRNYGYTF.

The V and J genes are TRBV5-1 and TRBJ1-4, with D possibly being TRBD1 (6 bases). Germline CDR1 and CDR2: SGHRS and YFSETQ. The ends were cut back, 3 bases at V and 7 bases at J, with 10 bases in the middle. CDR3 length: 13 residues. DNA for the CDR3: TGCGCCAGCAGCTGGATAGGGGGTGAAAAACTGTTTTTT. This encodes CASSWIGGEKLFF.

This chain links TRBV29-1 with TRBJ1-2; D not certain. Trimming cost V 7 bases and J 6 bases, with 18 bases left between them. The CDR3 is 13 amino acids. Germline V lookup: CDR1 SQVTM, CDR2 ANQGSEA. This chain's CDR3 is CSGSDRGNHGYTF. The CDR3 DNA is TGCAGCGGGTCCGACCGGGGAAACCATGGCTACACCTTC. Full variable domain (remainder filled in from reference TRBV29-1 and TRBJ1-2): SAVISQKPSRDICQRGTSLTIQCQVDSQVTMMFWYRQQPGQSLTLIATANQGSEATYESGFVIDKFPISRPNLTFSTLTVSNMSPEDSSIYLCSGSDRGNHGYTFGSGTRLTVV.

V is TRBV6-6 and J is TRBJ2-5, with TRBD2 matching 12 bases. The germline V gene has CDR1 MNHNY and CDR2 SVGAGI (reference sequence). The CDR3 consists of 15 residues. V shed 0 bases and J 4 bases; nucleotides not matched to a gene: 0. This CDR3 is CASSYSGLAGETQYF. The DNA of the CDR3 is TGTGCCAGCAGTTACTCGGGACTAGCGGGAGAGACCCAGTACTTC.

The V gene is TRBV12-5, the J gene TRBJ2-3; D is uncertain. The CDR3 sequence is 13 residues long. V was cut by 1 base and J by 4 bases, with 6 bases left in between. Germline values: CDR1 LGHNT, CDR2 FRNRAP. The CDR3 here is CASGLGESDTQYF. As DNA, the CDR3 is TGTGCTAGTGGTTTGGGGGAATCAGATACGCAGTATTTT.

The chain is built from TRBV6-2 or TRBV6-3 and TRBJ2-1; 9 bases are a match to TRBD2. Germline-derived CDR1 and CDR2 are MNHEY and SVGEGT. The CDR3 is made up of 13 amino acids. J was trimmed by 5 bases and V by 8 bases; bases with no gene match: 4. The DNA for the CDR3 is TGTGCCAGCGGCCCTAGCGGGAACAATGAGCAGTTCTTC. Protein product: CASGPSGNNEQFF.

The rearrangement joins TRBV15 to TRBJ1-1; D is unresolved. V was clipped by 1 base and J by 1 base, with 10 bases between them. From germline, CDR1 is LNHNV and CDR2 YYDKDF (reference sequence). There are 15 residues in the CDR3. The DNA for the CDR3 is TGTGCCACCAGCAGAGCGTGGGTGGAGAACACTGAAGCTTTCTTT. It is translated as CATSRAWVENTEAFF. The variable domain in full, completed from reference TRBV15 and TRBJ1-1, reads DAMVIQNPRYQVTQFGKPVTLSCSQTLNHNVMYWYQQKSSQAPKLLFHYYDKDFNNEADTPDNFQSRRPNTSFCFLDIRSPGLGDTAMYLCATSRAWVENTEAFFGQGTRLTVV.

The J gene is TRBJ2-3, the V gene TRBV12-3 or TRBV12-4; D gene uncertain. Trimming left V 2 bases short and J 6 bases short, with 9 bases between. The CDR3 extends over 13 amino acids. The CDR3: CASSLPGSDTQYF. The CDR3, as DNA: TGTGCCAGCAGTTTACCTGGGTCGGATACGCAGTATTTT.

This chain links TRBV13 with TRBJ2-5; D may match TRBD1 or TRBD2 (5 bases each). Trimming cost V 5 bases and J 7 bases, with 20 bases left between them. The CDR3 is made up of 15 amino acids. Germline V gene data show CDR1 as PRHDT and CDR2 as FYEKMQ (reference sequence). This CDR3 is CASSPGGRGRGTQYF. CDR3 DNA sequence: TGTGCCAGCAGCCCCGGTGGAAGGGGCCGGGGGACCCAGTACTTC.

The chain employs TRBV18 and TRBJ1-3; D may be TRBD1 (6 bases). V was cut by 4 bases and J by 4 bases, with 14 bases left in between. Germline CDR1 KGHSH, CDR2 LQKENI. The CDR3 spans 15 residues. This CDR3 reads CASSLNREAGNTIYF. CDR3 sequence (DNA): TGTGCCAGCTCACTAAACAGGGAGGCCGGAAACACCATATATTTT. Combining the CDR3 with reference TRBV18 and TRBJ1-3 gives the whole variable domain NAGVMQNPRHLVRRRGQEARLRCSPMKGHSHVYWYRQLPEEGLKFMVYLQKENIIDESGMPKERFSAEFPKEGPSILRIQQVVRGDSAAYFCASSLNREAGNTIYFGEGSWLTVV.

As DNA, the CDR3 is TGTGCCAGCAGCCAATTTTCTAGCGGAGATTTCACAGATACGCAGTATTTT. It yields the protein CASSQFSSGDFTDTQYF. The chain uses TRBV16 and TRBJ2-3; 7 nucleotides match TRBD2. The CDR3 runs 17 residues. J lost 2 bases, V lost 1 base, and 9 bases had no gene match. The V gene's germline CDR1 is KGHSY and CDR2 FQNENV.

The rearrangement links TRBV30 to TRBJ2-2; D uncertain. The CDR3 loop spans 14 amino acids. Germline CDR1 is GTSNPN and CDR2 is SVGIG (reference sequence). V was trimmed by 0 bases and J by 2 bases, leaving 7 bases between them. Written as DNA, the CDR3 is TGTGCCTGGAGTGTAACAGCTAACACCGGGGAGCTGTTTTTT. It translates to CAWSVTANTGELFF.

The chain couples TRBV18 to TRBJ2-5, with TRBD2 identical over 8 bases. CDR1 is KGHSH and CDR2 is LQKENI in the germline V gene. The CDR3 contains 15 residues. J was trimmed by 5 bases and V by 4 bases; bases with no gene match: 9. Here the CDR3 DNA reads TGTGCCAGCTCACGTGTCGGGGGGGCCGGGGAGACCCAGTACTTC. This codes for CASSRVGGAGETQYF. The variable domain in full, with the rest retrieved from reference TRBV18 and TRBJ2-5, is NAGVMQNPRHLVRRRGQEARLRCSPMKGHSHVYWYRQLPEEGLKFMVYLQKENIIDESGMPKERFSAEFPKEGPSILRIQQVVRGDSAAYFCASSRVGGAGETQYFGPGTRLLVL.

The CDR3: CASSLVRRSNQPQHF. The CDR3 DNA follows: TGCGCCAGCAGCTTGGTCCGAAGAAGCAATCAGCCCCAGCATTTT. The rearrangement uses TRBV5-1 and TRBJ1-5, with D unresolved. Germline assignment: CDR1 SGHRS and CDR2 YFSETQ. This CDR3 spans 15 amino acids. V was clipped by 0 bases and J by 1 base, with 8 bases between them.

V gene TRBV28 combines with J gene TRBJ1-2, with D possibly matching TRBD1 (6 bases). CDR3 length equals 14 residues. Germline CDR1 is MDHEN and CDR2 is SYDVKM. Trimming removed 7 bases from V and 5 bases from J, with 17 bases in between. CDR3 sequence reads: CASNRFQGSYGYTF. The CDR3 DNA reads as TGTGCCAGCAACCGGTTTCAGGGGAGTTATGGCTACACCTTC.

The gene calls are TRBV28 and TRBJ2-7; 7 bases are a match to TRBD1. Trimming removed 6 bases from V and 1 base from J; junction bases left unmatched: 6. CDR1 MDHEN and CDR2 SYDVKM come from the germline V gene. This CDR3 region has 14 residues. CDR3 sequence (DNA): TGTGCCAGCAGAAGCCCGGGACAGTCCTACGAGCAGTACTTC. Protein: CASRSPGQSYEQYF.

The chain carries TRBV27 and TRBJ1-4; possibly TRBD1 for D (5 bases). CDR1 is MNHEY and CDR2 is SMNVEV in the germline V gene (reference sequence). V gave up 2 bases and J gave up 0 bases, with 10 bases separating them. The length of the CDR3 is 16 residues. The CDR3 loop reads CASSLHTGATNEKLFF. Here the CDR3 DNA reads TGTGCCAGCAGTTTACACACAGGTGCAACTAATGAAAAACTGTTTTTT.